The 16 T cell receptor beta chains listed next were all sequenced from one sample in a study of molecular identifiers for immune sequencing clone quantification listed by TCRdb under 2018. Receptor amplification or capture employed PCR. Sequencing used an Illumina MiSeq. TCRdb reprocessing: public reads trimmed at Q25 with fastp, clones called with MiXCR, in-frame beta chains kept. Each entry is one CDR3 protein sequence, shown with its most common DNA and genes. The sample contains fewer than 45,000 distinct CDR3 sequences, about 18% of them found a single time. Approximately 6.4% of the sample is taken by the ten largest. Sequencing used naive CD8+ T cells from blood, with Jurkat cell RNA spiked in. The sample's cell subset or site, from its label and the paper: FACS-sorted CD8+CD4-CCR7+CD45RA+ naive T cells. The receptors were gathered from a human donor in good health. Some libraries in this study had Jurkat cell RNA spiked in.

This clonotype was seen a handful of times. V gene TRBV28 combines with J gene TRBJ2-3; TRBD1 agrees at 7 bases. With 5 bases clipped from V and 1 base from J, the junction kept 6 bases outside the gene matches. The CDR3 length is 15 residues. The germline V gene has CDR1 MDHEN and CDR2 SYDVKM. The CDR3 sequence is CASSQFGQGTDTQYF. The CDR3 bases are TGTGCCAGCAGTCAATTTGGACAGGGCACAGATACGCAGTATTTT.

The genes are TRBV6-5 and TRBJ2-7, with 10 bases aligning to TRBD2. The CDR3 runs to 15 residues. Per the germline V gene, CDR1 is MNHEY and CDR2 is SVGAGI. Trimming removed 6 bases from V and 2 bases from J; junction bases left unmatched: 7. CDR3 coding DNA: TGTGCCAGCAGCCCACCCCTAGCGGGGGCCTACGAGCAGTACTTC. Its protein product is CASSPPLAGAYEQYF.

Details on this clonotype: A much bigger clone sits one base away, suggesting this may be a read error. The gene calls are TRBV20-1 and TRBJ1-2; possibly TRBD1 for D (5 bases). CDR1 is DFQATT, CDR2 SNEGSKA, per germline (reference sequence). This CDR3 contains 13 residues. For the CDR3, the DNA is TGCAGTGCCAACTCGGGGGGGAACTATGGCCACACCTTC. As protein: CSANSGGNYGHTF.

Concerning this clonotype: A much larger clone lies a single base off, so this may be a read error. The CDR3 nucleotides are TGTGCCAGCAGCGAGCTGCGGGATATGCAGTATTTT. This translates into CASSELRDMQYF. This sequence joins TRBV12-3 or TRBV12-4 and TRBJ2-3, with D perhaps matching TRBD2 (6 bases). CDR3 length: 12 residues.

In its sample, this clonotype ranks as medium-sized (0.01 to 0.1%). One end of the junction fails to match germline, which may point to a read error. This chain uses TRBV5-4 with TRBJ2-1; D remains ambiguous. CDR3 length: 13 residues. Germline CDR1 is SGHNT and CDR2 is YYREEE (reference sequence). This CDR3 is CASSLGSYNEQFF. CDR3 coding DNA: TGCGCCAGCAGCTTGGGGTCCTACAATGAGCAGTTCTTC. The whole variable domain, filled in from reference TRBV5-4 and TRBJ2-1, reads ETGVTQSPTHLIKTRGQQVTLRCSSQSGHNTVSWYQQALGQGPQFIFQYYREEENGRGNFPPRFSGLQFPNYSSELNVNALELDDSALYLCASSLGSYNEQFFGPGTRLTVL.

As to this clonotype: This may be a read error: a much more frequent sequence differs by one nucleotide. J is TRBJ2-7 and V is TRBV19; TRBD1 agrees at 9 bases. The V and J ends lost 7 bases and 6 bases, in that order; junction bases with no gene match: 16. The CDR3 is 16 residues long. Germline CDR1 LNHDA, CDR2 SQIVND (reference sequence). As DNA, the CDR3 is TGTGCCAGTACCTCAACCTTCGGGACAGGGAGTCCCGAGCAGTACTTC. It translates to CASTSTFGTGSPEQYF.

This clonotype has only a few counts. J is TRBJ2-7 and V is TRBV6-2 or TRBV6-3; perhaps D is TRBD1 or TRBD2 (5 bases each). CDR1 is MNHEY and CDR2 is SVGEGT in the germline V gene. V shed 4 bases and J shed 7 bases, with 17 bases lying between them. There are 14 residues in the CDR3. This CDR3 reads CASSWTGTHREQYF. In DNA form, the CDR3 reads TGTGCCAGCAGTTGGACCGGGACCCACAGGGAGCAGTACTTC.

In regard to this clonotype: Given a much more abundant clone one base away, this may be a read error. The chain employs TRBV5-1 and TRBJ2-1; no firm D call. This CDR3 has 11 residues. Germline V gene sequence: CDR1 SGHRS, CDR2 YFSETQ. The CDR3 is CVSSTNNEQFF. The CDR3 DNA follows: TGCGTCAGCAGCACCAACAATGAGCAGTTCTTC.

On this clonotype: As the CDR3 is not closed by the conserved phenylalanine or tryptophan, this likely results from a read error. The chain combines TRBV7-9 with TRBJ2-2; the D is unclear. Trimming took 1 base from V and 2 from J, leaving 8 bases between them. CDR3 length equals 15 residues. From germline, CDR1 is SEHNR and CDR2 FQNEAQ (reference sequence). CDR3 in amino acids: CASSLVVKNTGELFL. CDR3 nucleotides: TGTGCCAGCAGCTTAGTGGTTAAAAACACCGGGGAGCTGTTTCTT.

In its sample, this clonotype was seen many times. J is TRBJ2-1 and V is TRBV4-2, with D perhaps TRBD1 (6 bases). In germline, CDR1 is LGHNA, CDR2 YNFKEQ. The CDR3 has 15 residues. The ends were cut back, 4 bases at V and 2 bases at J, with 12 bases in the middle. In DNA, the CDR3 is TGTGCCAGCAGCCCTACCAGGGGAACCTACAATGAGCAGTTCTTC. It encodes CASSPTRGTYNEQFF.

This clonotype appeared many times. The genes are TRBV4-1 and TRBJ1-1, with 7 bases matching TRBD1. This CDR3 contains 15 residues. V dropped 3 bases and J dropped 1; count of bases not matched to a gene: 5. CDR1 and CDR2 (germline): MGHRA, YSYEKL. The CDR3: CASSQMTGKNTEAFF. The CDR3, as DNA: TGCGCCAGCAGCCAGATGACAGGGAAGAACACTGAAGCTTTCTTT.

The V call is TRBV28, the J call TRBJ2-2; TRBD1 or TRBD2 may be the D gene (5 bases each). The CDR3 length is 16 residues. Trimming cost V 4 bases and J 2 bases, with 14 bases left between them. CDR1 MDHEN and CDR2 SYDVKM come from the germline V gene. CDR3 in amino acids: CASSSPGALNTGELFF. The DNA of the CDR3 is TGTGCCAGCAGTTCCCCCGGGGCCCTAAACACCGGGGAGCTGTTTTTT.

This clonotype has a count of ten or more. V usage is TRBV7-9 and J usage is TRBJ2-7; 7 positions match TRBD1. Losses at the gene ends were 4 bases for V and 4 bases for J; bases not matched to a gene: 4. CDR1 SEHNR and CDR2 FQNEAQ come from the germline V gene (reference sequence). This CDR3 has 13 amino acids. In nucleotides, the CDR3 is TGTGCCAGCAGCTCGGACAGGTCTTACGAGCAGTACTTC. It codes for CASSSDRSYEQYF.

This clonotype was detected only a few times. The gene calls are TRBV28 and TRBJ1-4, with no clear D. This CDR3 has 17 amino acids. The V end lost 5 bases, the J end lost 6 bases, and 22 bases lay between the germline ends. Germline lookup yields CDR1 MDHEN and CDR2 SYDVKM. The CDR3 is CASSPPVGLRLDEKLFF. CDR3 sequence (DNA): TGTGCCAGCAGTCCCCCCGTTGGTCTACGCCTTGATGAAAAACTGTTTTTT.

A note on this clonotype: This sequence may be a read error, since a much larger clone differs from it by one base. V gene TRBV24-1 combines with J gene TRBJ2-1, with D tentatively TRBD1 (6 bases). Germline loops: CDR1 KGHDR, CDR2 SFDVKD. The CDR3 sequence is 11 residues long. V was shortened by 9 bases and J by 9 bases, with 11 bases between the two germline ends. CDR3 coding DNA: TGTGCCACCGCTGGGGGCAGTGAGCAGTTCTTC. Amino acid sequence: CATAGGSEQFF.

This clonotype was detected many times. The chain recombines TRBV29-1 with TRBJ2-7; D not certain. The CDR3 spans 11 residues. V lost 2 bases and J 2 bases, leaving 4 bases between the germline ends. Germline V lookup: CDR1 SQVTM, CDR2 ANQGSEA. Here the CDR3 reads CSVELAYEQYF. For the CDR3, the DNA is TGCAGCGTTGAATTAGCCTACGAGCAGTACTTC.